Listed below are T cell receptor beta chains from one sample, sequenced in a study of CD8+ T cells in alopecia areata. TCRdb keeps only in-frame clones here, not all; method: immunoSEQ multiplex PCR. The table shows about 200,000 clones, with about 50% occurring only once. The source material was CD4+ T cells sorted from blood, sampled at week 4, from a patient treated with tofacitinib. These receptors were taken from a human donor with alopecia areata. Each CDR3 is given with its conserved first and last residue. The D gene is left open where the match is weak. The listing skips clone size in some rows; elsewhere it reads once, few, many or a size class.

>NA|NA|12|TRBJ2-2|TRBV5-6
CASSLDPGELFF
TGTGCCAGCAGCTTGGATCCCGGGGAGCTGTTTTTT
>TRBD2|once|19|TRBJ2-1|TRBV27
CASSPRGAGALLTNNEQFF
TGTGCCAGCAGTCCCCGGGGAGCGGGGGCGCTACTAACCAACAATGAGCAGTTCTTC
>TRBD2|NA|15|TRBJ2-2|TRBV2
CASGRLAGQTGELFF
TGTGCCAGCGGGAGACTAGCGGGGCAAACCGGGGAGCTGTTTTTT
>NA|NA|15|TRBJ1-6|TRBV5-1
CASSLTSDFLSPLHF
TGCGCCAGCAGCTTGACGTCGGACTTCCTTTCACCCCTCCACTTT
>NA|NA|17|TRBJ2-7|TRBV29-1
CSVEDDPTDLPSYEQYF
TGCAGCGTTGAAGATGATCCGACAGATCTACCCAGCTACGAGCAGTACTTC
>NA|NA|14|TRBJ2-7|TRBV7-6
CASSSLTTGYEQYF
TGTGCCAGCAGCTCCCTCACCACCGGCTACGAGCAGTACTTC
>NA|NA|13|TRBJ2-7|TRBV27
CASSSRHIYEQYF
TGTGCCAGCAGTTCAAGACACATCTACGAGCAGTACTTC
>TRBD2|NA|16|TRBJ2-1|TRBV5-6
CPSSLVTGGSTNEQFF
TGTCCCAGCAGCTTGGTCACGGGGGGGTCGACGAATGAGCAGTTCTTC
>TRBD1|NA|11|TRBJ2-7|TRBV20-1
CRGDRGKEQYF
TGCAGGGGGGACAGGGGTAAAGAGCAGTACTTC
>NA|NA|13|TRBJ2-7|TRBV9
CASSATRFGEQYF
TGTGCCAGCAGCGCGACTAGGTTCGGCGAGCAGTACTTC
>NA|NA|16|TRBJ2-5|TRBV4-3
CASSQDPFTDQETQYF
TGCGCCAGCAGCCAAGATCCATTCACGGACCAAGAGACCCAGTACTTC
>TRBD1|NA|16|TRBJ2-7|TRBV29-1
CSVEGGYGTGGYEQYF
TGCAGCGTTGAAGGCGGGTATGGGACAGGGGGTTACGAGCAGTACTTC
>TRBD2|NA|16|TRBJ2-4|TRBV5-4
CASSSRLAGEENIQYF
TGTGCCAGCAGCTCCCGACTAGCGGGGGAGGAAAACATTCAGTACTTC
>TRBD1|NA|14|TRBJ1-1|TRBV7-8
CASNRGTGSTEAFF
TGTGCCAGCAACCGGGGGACAGGGTCCACTGAAGCTTTCTTT
>NA|few|18|TRBJ1-1|TRBV21-1
CASSARMTGTVMNTEAFF
TGTGCCAGCAGCGCCCGAATGACCGGGACAGTCATGAACACTGAAGCTTTCTTT
>TRBD2|NA|17|TRBJ2-3|TRBV13
CASSPFLAGDLTDTQYF
TGTGCCAGCAGTCCGTTTCTAGCGGGGGACCTCACAGATACGCAGTATTTT
>NA|few|12|TRBJ1-5|TRBV5-8
CASSPRNQPQHF
TGTGCCAGCAGCCCCAGGAATCAGCCCCAGCATTTT
>NA|few|19|TRBJ2-1|TRBV28
CASSLTGVAGRRGHNEQFF
TGTGCCAGCAGTTTAACGGGCGTGGCGGGGCGGAGGGGCCACAATGAGCAGTTCTTC
>NA|NA|14|TRBJ1-6|TRBV25-1
CASIGGARNSPLHF
TGTGCCAGCATAGGGGGGGCGCGAAATTCACCCCTCCACTTT
>TRBD1|once|17|TRBJ1-5|TRBV28
CASSPTRGLPSNQPQHF
TGTGCCAGCAGTCCGACAAGGGGGCTGCCGAGCAATCAGCCCCAGCATTTT
>NA|NA|14|TRBJ1-2|TRBV7-2
CASSPRTRNYGYTF
TGTGCCAGCAGCCCAAGAACACGAAACTATGGCTACACCTTC
>NA|NA|13|TRBJ1-5|TRBV9
CASSVGPGGPQHF
TGTGCCAGCAGCGTAGGACCTGGGGGGCCCCAGCATTTT
>NA|NA|13|TRBJ1-5|TRBV2
CASSPTGFQPQHF
TGTGCCAGCAGTCCTACAGGGTTTCAGCCCCAGCATTTT
>NA|NA|13|TRBJ1-6|TRBV30
CAWRAQDDSPLHF
TGTGCCTGGAGGGCTCAGGACGATTCACCCCTCCACTTT